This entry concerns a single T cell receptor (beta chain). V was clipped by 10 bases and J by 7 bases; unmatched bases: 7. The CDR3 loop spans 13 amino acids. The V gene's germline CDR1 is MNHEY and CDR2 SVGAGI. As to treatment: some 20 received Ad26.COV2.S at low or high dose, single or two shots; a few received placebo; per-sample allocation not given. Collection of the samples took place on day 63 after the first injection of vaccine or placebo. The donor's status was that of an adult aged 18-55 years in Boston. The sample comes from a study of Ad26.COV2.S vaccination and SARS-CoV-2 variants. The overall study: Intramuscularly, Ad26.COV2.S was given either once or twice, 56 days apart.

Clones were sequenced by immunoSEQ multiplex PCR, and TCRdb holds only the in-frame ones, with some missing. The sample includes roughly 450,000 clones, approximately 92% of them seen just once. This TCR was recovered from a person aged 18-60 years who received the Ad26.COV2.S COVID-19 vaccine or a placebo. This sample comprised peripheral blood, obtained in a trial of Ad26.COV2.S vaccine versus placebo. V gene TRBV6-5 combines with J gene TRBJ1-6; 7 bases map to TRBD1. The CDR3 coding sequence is TGTGCCATCTCGGGACAGTCGAATTCACCCCTCCACTTT. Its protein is CAISGQSNSPLHF.